These 20 T cell receptor beta chains came from one sample sequenced in a study of human thymus T cells. The repertoire was sequenced with immunoSEQ multiplex PCR; TCRdb's copy has only in-frame clones and lacks some. Among tens of thousands of clones, roughly 96% were seen once, and the ten largest hold 0.025% to 0.04%. During corrective heart surgery, resections were taken, and the thymus tissue came from them. Sequencing was done on a sample of thymus tissue. Receptor source: a boy less than two years old with a congenital heart defect but otherwise immunologically healthy.

This rearrangement joins TRBV4-1 to TRBJ2-7; 8 bases match TRBD2. Trimming at V came to 4 bases and at J to 5 bases, leaving 16 bases not matched to a gene. Looked up from germline, CDR1 is MGHRA and CDR2 is YSYEKL. The CDR3 runs to 17 residues. Written as DNA, the CDR3 is TGCGCCAGCAGCCGCGCATCCCCCCAGCGGGAGTCCCACGAGCAGTACTTC. It is translated as CASSRASPQRESHEQYF.

The chain employs TRBV6-1 and TRBJ2-7; the D is unclear. Germline V gives CDR1 MNHNS, CDR2 SASEGT. Trimming left V 0 bases short and J 3 bases short, with 9 bases between. The CDR3 runs 14 residues. CDR3 in DNA: TGTGCCAGCAGTGAAGCCCGTCCAGGCTACGAGCAGTACTTC. Translating gives CASSEARPGYEQYF.

In its sample, this clone was seen once. The CDR3 loop reads CASSIPGPWNTEAFF. The CDR3 coding sequence is TGTGCCAGCAGCATCCCGGGGCCTTGGAACACTGAAGCTTTCTTT. The chain combines TRBV11-2 with TRBJ1-1, with a tentative D call TRBD1 (5 bases). The CDR3 is 15 amino acids. Germline-derived CDR1 and CDR2 are SGHAT and FQNNGV. Trimming removed 5 bases from V and 1 base from J, with 14 bases in between.

The V and J genes are TRBV4-3 and TRBJ2-3, with D perhaps TRBD2 (7 bases). Between the trimmed V and J ends, which lost 1 base and 3 bases, there was a span of 11 bases. The CDR3 covers 15 residues. Germline V gene data show CDR1 as LGHNA and CDR2 as YSLEER. CDR3 nucleotide sequence: TGCGCCAGCAGCCAAGGGGGGAGGGGGACAGATACGCAGTATTTT. Translated: CASSQGGRGTDTQYF.

In this sample, this clone turned up once. CDR3 amino acids: CASEPTFQVWHQPQHF. CDR3 DNA sequence: TGTGCCAGCGAACCTACATTCCAGGTTTGGCATCAGCCCCAGCATTTT. This chain uses TRBV6-6 with TRBJ1-5, with D uncertain. Per germline, CDR1 MNHNY and CDR2 SVGAGI (reference sequence). There are 16 residues in the CDR3. Between the trimmed V and J ends, which lost 8 bases and 5 bases, there was a span of 22 bases.

The rearrangement joins TRBV9 to TRBJ2-6; possibly TRBD1 or TRBD2 for D (5 bases each). Germline CDR1 reads SGDLS; CDR2 reads YYNGEE. V shed 3 bases and J shed 2 bases, with 12 bases lying between them. The CDR3 is 16 amino acids. CDR3 loop: CASSATGGAGANVLTF. The CDR3 bases are TGTGCCAGCAGCGCCACAGGAGGAGCTGGGGCCAACGTCCTGACTTTC.

The chain joins TRBV7-2 to TRBJ2-1, with D uncertain. The germline V and J ends were trimmed by 5 bases and 4 bases, with 18 bases remaining between them. The CDR3 sequence is 16 residues long. Germline V gene lookup returns CDR1 SGHTA and CDR2 FQGNSA. This CDR3 reads CASSIPERWGYNEQFF. CDR3 sequence (DNA): TGTGCCAGCAGCATCCCAGAGAGGTGGGGATACAATGAGCAGTTCTTC.

The chain combines TRBV6-6 with TRBJ2-7; 9 nucleotides align to TRBD1. V gave up 6 bases and J gave up 2 bases; unmatched junction bases: 8. This CDR3 has 15 amino acids. Germline lookup yields CDR1 MNHNY and CDR2 SVGAGI (reference sequence). The CDR3 here is CASRRTQGATYEQYF. The CDR3 bases are TGTGCCAGCAGAAGAACACAGGGGGCTACCTACGAGCAGTACTTC.

CDR3 nucleotides: TGTGCCAGTAGTATAGAGATAGCCGAGGGACTTCGCAATCAGCCCCAGCATTTT. Amino acid sequence: CASSIEIAEGLRNQPQHF. The rearrangement joins TRBV19 to TRBJ1-5; D is possibly TRBD1 (5 bases). Germline CDR1 and CDR2: LNHDA and SQIVND (reference sequence). This CDR3 spans 18 amino acids. V shed 0 bases and J shed 2 bases, with 17 bases lying between them.

The chain combines TRBV30 with TRBJ1-4; a weak D match, TRBD1 (6 bases). The CDR3 totals 18 residues. Trimming removed 7 bases at V and 0 bases at J, with 24 bases between. The V gene's germline CDR1 is GTSNPN and CDR2 SVGIG (reference sequence). The CDR3 loop is CASHHPGGTPATNEKLFF. The CDR3 region has the DNA TGTGCCTCCCACCACCCCGGGGGGACACCCGCAACTAATGAAAAACTGTTTTTT. Full variable domain (outside the CDR3, taken from reference TRBV30 and TRBJ1-4): SQTIHQWPATLVQPVGSPLSLECTVEGTSNPNLYWYRQAAGRGLQLLFYSVGIGQISSEVPQNLSASRPQDRQFILSSKKLLLSDSGFYLCASHHPGGTPATNEKLFFGSGTQLSVL.

The genes are TRBV5-8 and TRBJ2-7; 7 bases fit TRBD2. CDR1 is SGHTS, CDR2 YDEGEE, per germline. Trimming took 0 bases from V and 2 from J; bases not matched to a gene: 14. The CDR3 spans 18 residues. The CDR3 loop is CASSLGPPLAGPTYEQYF. The DNA for the CDR3 is TGTGCCAGCAGCTTGGGCCCCCCCTTAGCGGGCCCTACCTACGAGCAGTACTTC.

The CDR3, as DNA: TGCGCCAGCAGCTTGGTAGAGGACAGGATGAACACTGAAGCTTTCTTT. Protein product: CASSLVEDRMNTEAFF. This chain uses TRBV5-1 with TRBJ1-1; 7 positions match TRBD1. The CDR3 length is 16 residues. With 0 bases clipped from V and 0 bases from J, the junction kept 5 bases outside the gene matches. Germline V gene sequence: CDR1 SGHRS, CDR2 YFSETQ. Based on the CDR3 plus reference TRBV5-1 and TRBJ1-1, the full variable domain is KAGVTQTPRYLIKTRGQQVTLSCSPISGHRSVSWYQQTPGQGLQFLFEYFSETQRNKGNFPGRFSGRQFSNSRSEMNVSTLELGDSALYLCASSLVEDRMNTEAFFGQGTRLTVV.

The rearrangement links TRBV5-6 to TRBJ2-2; no clear D. The CDR3 length is 15 residues. CDR1 SGHDT and CDR2 YYEEEE come from the germline V gene. V gave up 4 bases and J gave up 6 bases, with 16 bases separating them. This CDR3 is CASSPVWCEPGELFF. The CDR3, as DNA: TGTGCCAGCAGCCCAGTTTGGTGCGAACCCGGGGAGCTGTTTTTT.

V gene TRBV5-4 combines with J gene TRBJ2-2, with D perhaps TRBD2 (5 bases). Trimming removed 1 base from V and 2 bases from J, with 12 bases in between. Germline V gives CDR1 SGHNT, CDR2 YYREEE (reference sequence). The CDR3 runs 16 residues. CDR3 loop: CASSLRGIYNTGELFF. CDR3 DNA: TGTGCCAGCAGCTTGCGGGGAATATATAACACCGGGGAGCTGTTTTTT.

The chain links TRBV28 to TRBJ2-1; weak D call: TRBD2 (6 bases). The CDR3 totals 15 residues. Germline V gives CDR1 MDHEN, CDR2 SYDVKM. Between the trimmed V and J ends, which lost 10 bases and 3 bases, there was a span of 19 bases. CDR3 nucleotide sequence: TGTGCCACCACCCGGGGGTTCGTGGTCTACAATGAGCAGTTCTTC. Residues: CATTRGFVVYNEQFF.

The CDR3 reads CASRASFLRAWGETQYF. CDR3 in DNA: TGTGCCAGCAGGGCGAGTTTCCTTCGGGCTTGGGGAGAGACCCAGTACTTC. The chain is built from TRBV2 and TRBJ2-5; no clear D. V was cut by 6 bases and J by 4 bases, with 24 bases left in between. The germline V gene has CDR1 SNHLY and CDR2 FYNNEI. There are 17 residues in the CDR3. Based on the CDR3 plus reference TRBV2 and TRBJ2-5, the full variable domain is EPEVTQTPSHQVTQMGQEVILRCVPISNHLYFYWYRQILGQKVEFLVSFYNNEISEKSEIFDDQFSVERPDGSNFTLKIRSTKLEDSAMYFCASRASFLRAWGETQYFGPGTRLLVL.

The rearrangement uses TRBV6-5 and TRBJ2-7; possible D gene TRBD2, 6 bases. From germline, CDR1 is MNHEY and CDR2 SVGAGI. The CDR3 totals 13 residues. The V and J ends lost 6 bases and 3 bases respectively, with 12 bases between them. The CDR3 region has the DNA TGTGCCAGCAGCCTGGGACTCGTCTACGAGCAGTACTTC. It translates to CASSLGLVYEQYF.

This clone was recorded once. The J gene is TRBJ2-2, the V gene TRBV27; D gene uncertain. CDR1 is MNHEY and CDR2 is SMNVEV in the germline V gene (reference sequence). Trimming took off 5 bases at V and 0 bases at J, with 13 bases between the two ends. CDR3 length: 16 residues. In nucleotides, the CDR3 is TGTGCCAGCAGTCCCCGCCGGCTAACGAACACCGGGGAGCTGTTTTTT. This encodes CASSPRRLTNTGELFF.

The rearrangement uses TRBV18 and TRBJ1-2, with 8 bases that match TRBD1. The germline gives CDR1 KGHSH, CDR2 LQKENI. The CDR3 consists of 12 residues. With 2 bases clipped from V and 11 bases from J, the junction kept 4 bases outside the gene matches. This chain's CDR3 is CASSPEDRVYTF. CDR3 nucleotides: TGTGCCAGCTCACCAGAGGACAGGGTATACACCTTC.

This clone was picked up one time. The chain combines TRBV7-6 with TRBJ2-3; tentatively, D is TRBD1 (6 bases). Germline-derived CDR1 and CDR2 are SGHVS and FNYEAQ. The CDR3 length is 13 residues. V lost 5 bases, J lost 5 bases, and 11 bases lay in between. CDR3 coding DNA: TGTGCCAGCAGCCCAAGGGGGTTAGATACGCAGTATTTT. This gives the protein CASSPRGLDTQYF.